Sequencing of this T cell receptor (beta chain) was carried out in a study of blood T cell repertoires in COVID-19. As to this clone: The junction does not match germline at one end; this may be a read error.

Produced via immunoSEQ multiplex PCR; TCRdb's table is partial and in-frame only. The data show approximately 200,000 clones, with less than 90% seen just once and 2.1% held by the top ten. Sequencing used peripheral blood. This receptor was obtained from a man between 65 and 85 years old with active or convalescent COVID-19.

CDR3 sequence reads: CACRASGTYEQYF. The CDR3 nucleotides are TGTGCCTGCAGGGCTAGCGGGACCTACGAGCAGTACTTC. The rearrangement links TRBV28 to TRBJ2-7; TRBD2 matches at 9 bases. The CDR3 covers 13 residues. Germline-derived CDR1 and CDR2 are MDHEN and SYDVKM.